Listed below are T cell receptor beta chains from one sample, sequenced in a study of a mutant IDH1 vaccine in newly diagnosed glioma. The protocol was immunoSEQ multiplex PCR, while the TCRdb copy is restricted to in-frame clones and leaves out a portion. Counted here are about 55,000 clones, less than 85% occurring once; the ten biggest clones make up around 4.7%. For these receptors, no antigen is known. Specimen: PBMCs, collected from a glioma patient whose treatment included an IDH1 peptide vaccine. Receptors originate from a woman aged 40 to 50 with glioma. Some clones in this sample may be carry-over from other donors' samples. Both conserved end residues are part of each CDR3. A D gene is named only where the DNA matches it firmly. Clone size is given for some rows only: seen once, a few or many times, or a class if the clone is expanded.

j_call d_call v_call clone_size cdr3_length cdr3_nt cdr3_aa
TRBJ1-1 TRBD1 TRBV5-1 . 14 TGCGCCAGCCGATCAGGGGGGGATGGTTCTGAAGCTTTCTTT CASRSGGDGSEAFF
TRBJ1-1 . TRBV2 . 14 TGTGCCAGCACCTCCGTTTTAGTGAACACTGAAGCTTTCTTT CASTSVLVNTEAFF
TRBJ2-3 . TRBV5-1 . 15 TGCGCCAGCAGCTCGATTGAGAGGCTCACAGATACGCAGTATTTT CASSSIERLTDTQYF
TRBJ1-1 . TRBV10-3 . 14 TGTGCCATCAGTGAACCAAACAACAACGCTGAAGCTTTCTTT CAISEPNNNAEAFF
TRBJ1-4 . TRBV19 . 15 TGTGCCAGTAGTCCCTCGGGGGCAACTAATGAAAAACTGTTTTTT CASSPSGATNEKLFF
TRBJ2-7 . TRBV5-6 . 14 TGTGCCAGCAGCTTTAAGACAGGATTGTACGAGCAGTACTTC CASSFKTGLYEQYF
TRBJ2-5 . TRBV15 . 14 TGTGCCACCAGCAGAGATGTGGGCTTTGAGACCCAGTACTTC CATSRDVGFETQYF
TRBJ1-2 TRBD1 TRBV6-5 . 11 TGTGCCAGCAGACGACAGGGTGGCTACACCTTC CASRRQGGYTF
TRBJ2-7 . TRBV6-1 . 15 TGTGCCAGCAGTGAGGCTCGACTTAGCTCCTACGAGCAGTACTTC CASSEARLSSYEQYF
TRBJ2-7 . TRBV15 . 14 TGTGCCACCAGCAGCGGGGGAGGCACCTACGAGCAGTACTTC CATSSGGGTYEQYF
TRBJ1-5 . TRBV9 . 14 TGTGCCAGCAGCGTCGGCTTGGGTTTTCAGCCCCAGCATTTT CASSVGLGFQPQHF
TRBJ1-1 . TRBV19 . 15 TGTGCCAGTAGTATAACCCCAGCAGCGAACACTGAAGCTTTCTTT CASSITPAANTEAFF
TRBJ1-2 . TRBV9 . 14 TGTGCCAGCAGCGTAGAGGCCGCTAACTATGGCTACACCTTC CASSVEAANYGYTF
TRBJ1-1 . TRBV10-2 . 13 TGCGCCAGCAAGGAGGGGCGGGGGACTGAAGCTTTCTTT CASKEGRGTEAFF
TRBJ2-4 . TRBV29-1 . 13 TGCAGCGTAACCCCCGGGGCCAAAAACATTCAGTACTTC CSVTPGAKNIQYF
TRBJ2-7 . TRBV5-1 few 12 TGCGCCAGCAGCTTGGGAGGGAGGGAGCAGTACTTC CASSLGGREQYF
TRBJ1-2 . TRBV6-6 . 15 TGTGCCAGCAGTTCCATCGGGACTGTTACCGTAGGCTACACCTTC CASSSIGTVTVGYTF
TRBJ2-3 . TRBV6-1 . 13 TGTGCCAGCAGGGGGGACAGCACAGATACGCAGTATTTT CASRGDSTDTQYF
TRBJ2-2 TRBD2 TRBV29-1 . 14 TGCAGCGTTCGGGGGGGCCGGGACACCGGGGAGCTGTTTTTT CSVRGGRDTGELFF
TRBJ2-7 . TRBV7-6 . 16 TGTGCCAGCAGCCCAAGATTAGCGGATAGCTCCTACGAGCAGTACTTC CASSPRLADSSYEQYF
TRBJ2-5 TRBD2 TRBV13 . 17 TGTGCCAGCAGCTTAGACGGGGCTAGCGGGGGCCAAGAGACCCAGTACTTC CASSLDGASGGQETQYF
TRBJ1-1 . TRBV2 . 14 TGTGCCAGCAGTGCCCTCGGGGGCAACACTGAAGCTTTCTTT CASSALGGNTEAFF
TRBJ2-7 . TRBV6-6 . 15 TGTGCCAGCAGTTACTCTAGCGGATTCTCCTACGAGCAGTACTTC CASSYSSGFSYEQYF
TRBJ1-1 . TRBV18 . 14 TGTGCCAGCTCACCACTGGGAGTGAACACTGAAGCTTTCTTT CASSPLGVNTEAFF
TRBJ1-1 . TRBV18 few 13 TGTGCCAGCTCACCGGGAACGAACACTGAAGCTTTCTTT CASSPGTNTEAFF
TRBJ2-7 . TRBV19 . 14 TGTGCCAGTAGTATAGAGGACAGAGCCTACGAGCAGTACTTC CASSIEDRAYEQYF
TRBJ2-2 . TRBV2 . 14 TGTGCCAGCAGGGGGGACTTGTACACCGGGGAGCTGTTTTTT CASRGDLYTGELFF
TRBJ2-1 TRBD2 TRBV4-2 . 18 TGTGCCAGCAGCCAAAGGGGCGATAGCGGGGTCATTTCCCGAGGGCAGTTCTTC CASSQRGDSGVISRGQFF
TRBJ2-3 . TRBV2 . 11 TGTGCCAGCACAGGGACAGATACGCAGTATTTT CASTGTDTQYF
TRBJ2-2 . TRBV27 few 14 TGTGCCAGCAGTTTACTAGCCGGGTCCGGGGAGCTGTTTTTT CASSLLAGSGELFF
TRBJ2-2 TRBD1 TRBV10-1 once 14 TGCGCCAGCAGCAGGACAGGGAACACCGGGGAGCTGTTTTTT CASSRTGNTGELFF
TRBJ1-1 . TRBV7-9 few 14 TGTGCCAGCAGCCCGGTAGGAGTTTCTACTGAAGCTTTCTTT CASSPVGVSTEAFF
TRBJ2-5 TRBD2 TRBV18 . 16 TGTGCCAGCTCCCCTGGAGCGGGGGGAGGCATGAAGACCCAGTACTTC CASSPGAGGGMKTQYF
TRBJ1-5 . TRBV30 . 16 TGTGCCTGGAGTGTGAGGAGGACAGATAGCAATCAGCCCCAGCATTTT CAWSVRRTDSNQPQHF
TRBJ2-1 TRBD1 TRBV6-5 . 15 TGTGCCAGCAGTTACACAGGGGGCTCCTACAATGAGCAGTTCTTC CASSYTGGSYNEQFF
TRBJ2-3 TRBD2 TRBV27 . 15 TGTGCCAGCAGTTTAGGACTAGCGGGGGCAGATACGCAGTATTTT CASSLGLAGADTQYF
TRBJ2-7 TRBD1 TRBV29-1 . 11 TGCAGCGCTACAGACAGGGACGAGCAGTACTTC CSATDRDEQYF
TRBJ2-7 . TRBV5-4 . 15 TGTGCCAGCAGCTTGCCTCAGGCTTCCTCCTACGAGCAGTACTTC CASSLPQASSYEQYF
TRBJ1-2 . TRBV29-1 . 13 TGCAGCGCCTGGCGCCCCGAAAACTATGGCTACACCTTC CSAWRPENYGYTF
TRBJ2-1 . TRBV11-2 . 13 TGTGCCAGCAGCATAAGCGACGGGTCTGAGCAGTTCTTC CASSISDGSEQFF
TRBJ1-3 TRBD1 TRBV18 . 14 TGTGCCAGCTCACCACGGGGACAGGGAAACACCATATATTTT CASSPRGQGNTIYF
TRBJ1-6 . TRBV9 . 17 TGTGCCAGCAGCGCCATTTGGACAGTTTCCGATAATTCACCCCTCCACTTT CASSAIWTVSDNSPLHF
TRBJ1-3 TRBD1 TRBV30 . 17 TGTGCCCAGACGGACAGGGGTGCCCTTTTCTCTGGAAACACCATATATTTT CAQTDRGALFSGNTIYF
TRBJ1-2 . TRBV19 . 14 TGTGCCAGTAGTATAGGGCCGCACGCCGGGGGCTACACCTTC CASSIGPHAGGYTF
TRBJ2-4 . TRBV19 . 14 TGTGCCAGTAGTAGGGGACTGGCGGAAAACATTCAGTACTTC CASSRGLAENIQYF
TRBJ1-1 . TRBV29-1 few 14 TGCAGCGTAGCGCGACAGGTGCTGAACACTGAAGCTTTCTTT CSVARQVLNTEAFF
TRBJ1-1 . TRBV10-2 . 14 TGCGCCAGCAGTGACCCCTCTAAGAACACTGAAGCTTTCTTT CASSDPSKNTEAFF
TRBJ2-5 TRBD1 TRBV5-4 . 14 TGTGCCAGCACCTATACAGGGGCGATAGAGACCCAGTACTTC CASTYTGAIETQYF
TRBJ2-7 TRBD1 TRBV9 . 15 TGTGCCAGCAGCCTGGGGGCAGGGGGCGGGTACGAGCAGTACTTC CASSLGAGGGYEQYF
TRBJ1-1 . TRBV6-1 . 14 TGTGCCAGCAGTGAAGCGCACAGGAACACTGAAGCTTTCTTT CASSEAHRNTEAFF
TRBJ2-7 TRBD1 TRBV5-1 . 14 TGCGCCAGCAGGGCAGGGGGCGCATCGGGTGAGCAGTACTTC CASRAGGASGEQYF